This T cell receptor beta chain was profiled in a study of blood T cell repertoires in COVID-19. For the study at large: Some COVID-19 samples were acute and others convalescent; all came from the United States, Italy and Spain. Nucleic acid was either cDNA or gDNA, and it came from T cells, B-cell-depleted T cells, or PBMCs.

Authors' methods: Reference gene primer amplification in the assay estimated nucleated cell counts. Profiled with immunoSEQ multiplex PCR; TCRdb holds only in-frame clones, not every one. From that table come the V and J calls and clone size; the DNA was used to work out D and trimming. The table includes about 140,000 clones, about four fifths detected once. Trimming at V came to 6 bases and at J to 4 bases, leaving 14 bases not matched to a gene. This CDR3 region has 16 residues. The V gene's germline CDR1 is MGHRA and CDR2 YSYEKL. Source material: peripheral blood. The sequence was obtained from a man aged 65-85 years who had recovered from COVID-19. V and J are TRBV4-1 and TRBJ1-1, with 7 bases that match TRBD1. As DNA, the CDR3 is TGCGCCAGCAGACTTACCTTACAGGGGAGGAGCACTGAAGCTTTCTTT. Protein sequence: CASRLTLQGRSTEAFF.